This T cell receptor (beta chain) was captured in a study of blood T cell repertoires in COVID-19. Study details: The samples span acute and convalescent COVID-19 from the United States, Italy and Spain. From T cells, B-cell-depleted T cells, or PBMCs came the material, which was cDNA or gDNA.

Recovery among Cohort 3 donors was established by two negative PCRs, clearance, or symptom resolution. Clones were sequenced by immunoSEQ multiplex PCR, and TCRdb holds only the in-frame ones, with some missing. The sample gives hundreds of thousands of clones, roughly nine tenths of which show up once; 6.5% to 9.5% is in the top ten. Trimming left V 4 bases short and J 2 bases short, with 10 bases between. This CDR3 is 14 amino acids long. CDR1 SGHRS and CDR2 YFSETQ come from the germline V gene. V is TRBV5-1 and J is TRBJ1-5; no definite D call. The receptor was derived from a woman aged 55-69 years who had recovered from COVID-19. The specimen was PBMCs or T cells enriched from blood (not recorded which). The CDR3 DNA reads TGCGCCAGCAGCCCGGAGGTGGGCAATCAGCCCCAGCATTTT. It translates to CASSPEVGNQPQHF.